This T cell receptor (beta chain) was observed in a study of T cells in localized non-small cell lung cancer. This CDR3 is 13 amino acids long. V was pared by 6 bases and J by 5 bases, with 11 bases between. Germline V gene lookup returns CDR1 LGHNA and CDR2 YSLEER. Study-wide results and caveats: Adjacent lung had a median about 57 of the 100 largest tumor clones. Longer overall survival was associated with a higher density of T cells in the blood.

Method: immunoSEQ multiplex PCR; TCRdb's copy keeps in-frame clones and lacks some. The sample has roughly 34,000 clones; about nine tenths are singletons. Details on this clone: Its antigen is currently unknown.

The chain is built from TRBV4-3 and TRBJ1-5; a possible D gene is TRBD1 (5 bases). The sample consisted of peripheral blood mononuclear cells, taken before any cancer treatment. This sequence originates from a man aged 40 to 70 with stage III lung adenocarcinoma. CDR3 coding DNA: TGCGCCAGCAGTTTGGGGGTCCATCAGCCCCAGCATTTT. Translated: CASSLGVHQPQHF.